The 26 T cell receptor beta chains in this list originate from one sample, sequenced in a study of blood T cell repertoires in COVID-19. Here immunoSEQ multiplex PCR was the method, and the copy in TCRdb shows in-frame clones only, minus some. The table includes around 99,000 clones, about nine tenths detected once. The sample taken for sequencing was peripheral blood. These receptors came from a man between 50 and 59 years old with acute or convalescent COVID-19.

V and J are TRBV2 and TRBJ2-5, with D perhaps TRBD1 (7 bases). The germline CDR1 and CDR2 sequences are SNHLY and FYNNEI. CDR3 size: 16 residues. V was trimmed by 6 bases and J by 1 base, leaving 18 bases between them. CDR3 in DNA: TGTGCCAGCAGCCGGTTTCGACAGGGACTCCAAGAGACCCAGTACTTC. Its translation: CASSRFRQGLQETQYF.

A few counts support this clone. The J gene is TRBJ1-5, the V gene TRBV7-2; 7 nucleotides line up with TRBD1. Germline V gene data show CDR1 as SGHTA and CDR2 as FQGNSA. The V segment lost 5 bases and the J segment 4 bases; nucleotides outside the gene matches: 5. The CDR3 has 14 amino acids. CDR3 sequence (DNA): TGTGCCAGCAGCGCAAGACAGGGAAATCAGCCCCAGCATTTT. Translated, it gives CASSARQGNQPQHF.

The rearrangement uses TRBV11-2 and TRBJ1-3; D may be TRBD1 (6 bases). From germline, CDR1 is SGHAT and CDR2 FQNNGV. The CDR3 is 16 amino acids. V lost 3 bases to trimming and J lost 3 bases, with 15 bases between them. CDR3 coding DNA: TGTGCCAGCAGCTTGAGGGGGGGACTTTTTGGAAACACCATATATTTT. It translates to CASSLRGGLFGNTIYF.

The chain is built from TRBV7-9 and TRBJ1-4; 8 positions match TRBD1. Germline V CDR1 and CDR2: SEHNR, FQNEAQ (reference sequence). Trimming removed 3 bases from V and 7 bases from J; junction bases left unmatched: 4. CDR3 length: 14 amino acids. The CDR3 DNA reads as TGTGCCAGCAGCTTGGCAGGGGGCTCTGAAAAACTGTTTTTT. Its translation: CASSLAGGSEKLFF.

V is TRBV18 and J is TRBJ1-3, with D possibly TRBD1 on 5 matching bases. Germline V lookup: CDR1 KGHSH, CDR2 LQKENI. The V and J ends lost 6 bases and 0 bases respectively, with 15 bases between them. CDR3 length: 16 residues. CDR3 nucleotide sequence: TGTGCCAGCTCGCCCACAGGATATGACTCTGGAAACACCATATATTTT. Its translation is CASSPTGYDSGNTIYF.

The rearrangement links TRBV5-6 to TRBJ1-2, with 9 bases lining up with TRBD1. The V segment lost 1 base and the J segment 8 bases; nucleotides outside the gene matches: 6. The CDR3 sequence is 14 residues long. Germline V gives CDR1 SGHDT, CDR2 YYEEEE. The CDR3 bases are TGTGCCAGCAGCTTGTTTGGGACAGGGAAGGGCTACACCTTC. This codes for CASSLFGTGKGYTF. Drawing the rest from reference TRBV5-6 and TRBJ1-2, the complete variable domain is DAGVTQSPTHLIKTRGQQVTLRCSPKSGHDTVSWYQQALGQGPQFIFQYYEEEERQRGNFPDRFSGHQFPNYSSELNVNALLLGDSALYLCASSLFGTGKGYTFGSGTRLTVV.

As for this clone: A junction end diverges from the germline sequence, so it may reflect a read error. The CDR3 nucleotides are TGTGCCAGCAGTAGGGGTAGCGGGAGTCACTACGAGCAGTACTTC. It translates to CASSRGSGSHYEQYF. The genes are TRBV19 and TRBJ2-7; 9 bases match TRBD2. Germline V lookup: CDR1 LNHDA, CDR2 SQIVND (reference sequence). The CDR3 extends over 15 amino acids.

The rearrangement links TRBV19 to TRBJ2-1; TRBD1 matches 7 bases. CDR1 LNHDA and CDR2 SQIVND come from the germline V gene (reference sequence). V shed 4 bases and J 9 bases; nucleotides not matched to a gene: 15. The CDR3 totals 16 residues. CDR3 DNA sequence: TGTGCCAGTAGTACGACACAGGGGCTTCCGACCGGTGAGCAGTTCTTC. Translation: CASSTTQGLPTGEQFF. The whole variable domain, remainder taken from reference TRBV19 and TRBJ2-1, is DGGITQSPKYLFRKEGQNVTLSCEQNLNHDAMYWYRQDPGQGLRLIYYSQIVNDFQKGDIAEGYSVSREKKESFPLTVTSAQKNPTAFYLCASSTTQGLPTGEQFFGPGTRLTVL.

This clone has a single count. The chain uses TRBV6-5 and TRBJ1-2, with a tentative D call TRBD1 (5 bases). The germline V gene encodes CDR1 MNHEY and CDR2 SVGAGI. This CDR3 is 13 amino acids long. V was pared by 0 bases and J by 8 bases, with 10 bases between. The DNA for the CDR3 is TGTGCCAGCAGTTACTCGAAGGGGCCCGGCTACACCTTC. This sequence encodes CASSYSKGPGYTF.

The chain combines TRBV19 with TRBJ1-2; 7 bases line up with TRBD1. Per germline, CDR1 LNHDA and CDR2 SQIVND (reference sequence). V gave up 3 bases and J gave up 7 bases; unmatched junction bases: 5. The CDR3 covers 13 residues. The CDR3 spells CASSISDRVGYTF. DNA for the CDR3: TGTGCCAGTAGTATCTCCGACAGGGTTGGCTACACCTTC.

The chain couples TRBV4-1 to TRBJ2-1; TRBD2 is a possible D gene (5 bases). Germline V gene sequence: CDR1 MGHRA, CDR2 YSYEKL. There are 16 residues in the CDR3. Between the trimmed V and J ends, which lost 4 bases and 1 base, there was a span of 14 bases. CDR3 loop: CASSPGELGSYNEQFF. DNA of the CDR3: TGCGCCAGCAGCCCTGGGGAGCTAGGGTCCTACAATGAGCAGTTCTTC.

The V and J genes are TRBV9 and TRBJ1-1; D is ambiguous. From germline, CDR1 is SGDLS and CDR2 YYNGEE. Trimming removed 2 bases at V and 0 bases at J, with 8 bases between. The CDR3 runs to 14 residues. The CDR3 DNA follows: TGTGCCAGCAGCGTTAACACCATGAACACTGAAGCTTTCTTT. Amino acid sequence: CASSVNTMNTEAFF.

The CDR3 DNA is TGTGCCAGCAGGCAGGGGGTCTCCTCCTACAATGAGCAGTTCTTC. Residues: CASRQGVSSYNEQFF. This chain joins TRBV6-5 and TRBJ2-1, with 7 bases lining up with TRBD1. CDR3 length: 15 residues. CDR1 is MNHEY, CDR2 SVGAGI, per germline. J was trimmed by 0 bases and V by 6 bases; bases with no gene match: 5.

The gene calls are TRBV12-3 or TRBV12-4 and TRBJ1-1, with D perhaps TRBD1 (6 bases). The length of the CDR3 is 12 residues. Between the trimmed V and J ends, which lost 5 bases and 8 bases, there was a span of 12 bases. CDR3 in DNA: TGTGCCAGCAGTCAGTCTAGGGGGGAAGCTTTCTTT. It yields the protein CASSQSRGEAFF.

The chain joins TRBV30 to TRBJ1-2, with no clear D. Germline lookup yields CDR1 GTSNPN and CDR2 SVGIG (reference sequence). The CDR3 runs 13 residues. Trimming took 0 bases from V and 8 from J, leaving 13 bases between them. CDR3 sequence reads: CAWSVAGFNGYTF. In DNA, the CDR3 is TGTGCCTGGAGTGTTGCGGGGTTTAACGGCTACACCTTC.

CDR3 in DNA: TGTGCCAGCAGTACGGACAGGGGGTATCACTACAATGAGCAGTTCTTC. This translates into CASSTDRGYHYNEQFF. The chain combines TRBV6-2 or TRBV6-3 with TRBJ2-1; 10 bases are shared with TRBD1. Per the germline V gene, CDR1 is MNHEY and CDR2 is SVGEGT. The ends lost 5 bases at V and 3 bases at J; junction bases unmatched: 7. This CDR3 is built from 16 residues.

This chain joins TRBV10-3 and TRBJ1-2; the match to TRBD1 covers 7 bases. The germline CDR1 and CDR2 sequences are ENHRY and SYGVKD. This CDR3 is built from 12 residues. J lost 7 bases, V lost 6 bases, and 5 bases had no gene match. The DNA for the CDR3 is TGTGCCATCAGCGGCAGGGGGGCTGGCTACACCTTC. Translated: CAISGRGAGYTF.

The rearrangement joins TRBV24-1 to TRBJ2-1; D ambiguous. Trimming stripped 7 bases from V and 7 bases from J, with 16 bases between. The CDR3 covers 14 residues. Germline CDR1 is KGHDR and CDR2 is SFDVKD. CDR3 residues: CATRTGLLGNEQFF. The CDR3 coding sequence is TGTGCCACCAGAACGGGTCTGCTGGGTAATGAGCAGTTCTTC.

The gene calls are TRBV15 and TRBJ1-1, with no clear D. The ends were cut back, 0 bases at V and 0 bases at J, with 8 bases in the middle. From germline, CDR1 is LNHNV and CDR2 YYDKDF (reference sequence). The CDR3 contains 15 residues. The CDR3 spells CATSRDSGLNTEAFF. The CDR3 coding sequence is TGTGCCACCAGCAGAGATTCGGGGTTGAACACTGAAGCTTTCTTT. The complete variable domain, with remaining parts taken from reference TRBV15 and TRBJ1-1, reads DAMVIQNPRYQVTQFGKPVTLSCSQTLNHNVMYWYQQKSSQAPKLLFHYYDKDFNNEADTPDNFQSRRPNTSFCFLDIRSPGLGDTAMYLCATSRDSGLNTEAFFGQGTRLTVV.

The genes are TRBV7-9 and TRBJ1-2; a possible D gene is TRBD1 (6 bases). Germline lookup yields CDR1 SEHNR and CDR2 FQNEAQ (reference sequence). This CDR3 has 11 residues. Trimming took 6 bases from V and 9 from J, leaving 11 bases between them. The CDR3 DNA sequence: TGTGCCAGCAGGCGGCAGGGGAGCTACACCTTC. Protein: CASRRQGSYTF.

The V and J genes are TRBV24-1 and TRBJ2-7; no reliable D call. CDR1 and CDR2 from the germline V gene are KGHDR and SFDVKD. Trimming removed 3 bases from V and 2 bases from J, with 10 bases in between. This CDR3 contains 14 residues. Here the CDR3 DNA reads TGTGCCACCAGTGATACAACAGTGGCCTACGAGCAGTACTTC. Residues: CATSDTTVAYEQYF.

V gene TRBV9 combines with J gene TRBJ2-1; TRBD2 might be the D (5 bases). The CDR3 is 14 amino acids. Per germline, CDR1 SGDLS and CDR2 YYNGEE. V lost 3 bases, J lost 6 bases, and 13 bases lay in between. CDR3 nucleotide sequence: TGTGCCAGCAGCGAAACGGGAATCCTCAATGAGCAGTTCTTC. Amino acid sequence: CASSETGILNEQFF.

The chain employs TRBV7-9 and TRBJ2-2; D not resolved. CDR1 is SEHNR, CDR2 FQNEAQ, per germline (reference sequence). The V end was cut by 1 base, the J end by 5 bases, with 2 bases between. The CDR3 is 12 amino acids. CDR3 residues: CASSLVTGELFF. In DNA form, the CDR3 reads TGTGCCAGCAGCTTAGTAACCGGGGAGCTGTTTTTT.

The chain couples TRBV7-7 to TRBJ2-3; 8 bases line up with TRBD2. The CDR3 extends over 17 amino acids. Germline CDR1 SSHAT, CDR2 FNYEAQ (reference sequence). V gave up 5 bases and J gave up 5 bases; unmatched junction bases: 15. The CDR3 region has the DNA TGTGCCAGCAGCCCCCAGTGGAGCGGGAGTATCAGAGATACGCAGTATTTT. Its protein product is CASSPQWSGSIRDTQYF.

The V call is TRBV29-1, the J call TRBJ2-5; perhaps TRBD2 as D (6 bases). Deletions cut 8 bases from V and 7 bases from J, with 20 bases between. CDR1 SQVTM and CDR2 ANQGSEA come from the germline V gene. The CDR3 is 13 amino acids. CDR3 in DNA: TGCAGCCACGCTAGCGCGAATTGGGGGACCCAGTACTTC. This codes for CSHASANWGTQYF.

J is TRBJ1-2 and V is TRBV5-1; TRBD1 is a possible D gene (6 bases). Trimming took off 4 bases at V and 3 bases at J, with 10 bases between the two ends. This CDR3 has 13 residues. Per germline, CDR1 SGHRS and CDR2 YFSETQ. Here the CDR3 DNA reads TGCGCCAGCAGCGCAGGACAGTACTATGGCTACACCTTC. This encodes CASSAGQYYGYTF.